This record covers a single T cell receptor (beta chain). What it binds is unknown. This entry belongs to a study of response to subunit inactivated influenza vaccine. Points from the study as a whole: Each seasonal flu vaccination may recruit only limited new T cells, authors suggested.

Trimming took 5 bases from V and 6 from J; bases not matched to a gene: 1. Germline assignment: CDR1 MNHEY and CDR2 SVGAGI. The CDR3 consists of 12 residues. TCRdb reanalysed the RT-PCR reads using MiXCR and keeps one entry per CDR3 protein. The sample has 170,000 or so distinct CDR3 sequences, approximately 12% seen once; the top ten hold roughly a third. The chain is built from TRBV6-5 and TRBJ2-3, with 8 bases lining up with TRBD1. The starting material was CD8+ T cells sorted from PBMCs, obtained less than 30 months after vaccination. This TCR derives from a man between 50 and 69 years old who received an inactivated influenza vaccine. The DNA of the CDR3 is TGTGCCAGCAGTAGGACAGGGGATACGCAGTATTTT. This codes for CASSRTGDTQYF.